The present entry profiles one T cell receptor beta chain with its context. The entry originates in a study of monozygotic twins with cystic fibrosis. Method: immunoSEQ multiplex PCR; TCRdb's copy keeps in-frame clones and lacks some. The repertoire has approximately 24,000 clones, around 96% of them found once; the top ten carry 2.7%. From germline, CDR1 is SEHNR and CDR2 FQNEAQ (reference sequence). The CDR3 runs to 15 residues. Trimming stripped 1 base from V and 6 bases from J, with 12 bases between. This receptor was taken from a girl aged 2 to 9 with cystic fibrosis. The specimen was blood. The chain carries TRBV7-9 and TRBJ2-2, with D perhaps assigned TRBD1 or TRBD2 (5 bases each). The CDR3 protein is CASSLGDGLPGELFF. In nucleotides, the CDR3 is TGTGCCAGCAGCTTAGGGGACGGGCTCCCCGGGGAGCTGTTTTTT.